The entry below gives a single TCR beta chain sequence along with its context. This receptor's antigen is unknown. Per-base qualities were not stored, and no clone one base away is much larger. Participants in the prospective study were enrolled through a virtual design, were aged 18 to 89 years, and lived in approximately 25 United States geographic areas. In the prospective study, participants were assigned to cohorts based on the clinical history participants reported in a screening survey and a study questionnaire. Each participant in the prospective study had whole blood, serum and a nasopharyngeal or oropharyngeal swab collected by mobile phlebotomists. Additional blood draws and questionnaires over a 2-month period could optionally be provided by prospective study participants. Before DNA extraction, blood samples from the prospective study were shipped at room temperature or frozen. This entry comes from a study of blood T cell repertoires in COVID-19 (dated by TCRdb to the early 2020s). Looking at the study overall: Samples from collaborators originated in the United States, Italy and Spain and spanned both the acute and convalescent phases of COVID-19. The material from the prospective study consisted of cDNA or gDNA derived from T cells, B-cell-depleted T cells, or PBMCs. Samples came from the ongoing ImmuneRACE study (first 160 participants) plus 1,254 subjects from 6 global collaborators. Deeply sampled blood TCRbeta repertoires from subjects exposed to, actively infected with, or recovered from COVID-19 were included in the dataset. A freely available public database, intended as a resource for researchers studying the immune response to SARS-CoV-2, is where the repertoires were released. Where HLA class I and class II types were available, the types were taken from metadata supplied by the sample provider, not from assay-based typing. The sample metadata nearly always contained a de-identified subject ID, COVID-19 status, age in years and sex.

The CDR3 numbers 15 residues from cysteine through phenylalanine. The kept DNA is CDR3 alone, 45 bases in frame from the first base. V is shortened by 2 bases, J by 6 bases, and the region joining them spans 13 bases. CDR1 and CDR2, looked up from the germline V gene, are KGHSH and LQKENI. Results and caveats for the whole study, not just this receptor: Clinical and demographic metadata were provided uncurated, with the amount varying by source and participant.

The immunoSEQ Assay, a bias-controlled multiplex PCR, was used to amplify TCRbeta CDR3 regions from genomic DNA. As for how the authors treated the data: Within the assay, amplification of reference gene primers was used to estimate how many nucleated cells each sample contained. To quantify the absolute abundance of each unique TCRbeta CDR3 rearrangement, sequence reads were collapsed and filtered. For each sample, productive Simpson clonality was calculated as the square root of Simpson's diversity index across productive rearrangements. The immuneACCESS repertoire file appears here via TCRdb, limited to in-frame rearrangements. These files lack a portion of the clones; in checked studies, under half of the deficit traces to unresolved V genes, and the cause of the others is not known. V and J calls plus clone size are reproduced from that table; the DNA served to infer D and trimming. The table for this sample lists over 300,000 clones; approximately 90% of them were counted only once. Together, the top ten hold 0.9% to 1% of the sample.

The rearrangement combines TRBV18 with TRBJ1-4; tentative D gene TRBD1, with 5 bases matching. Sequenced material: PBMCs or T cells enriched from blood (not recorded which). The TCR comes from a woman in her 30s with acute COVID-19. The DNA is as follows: TGTGCCAGCTCACCAGGGCAGGGTATGGATGAAAAACTGTTTTTT. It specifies CASSPGQGMDEKLFF.